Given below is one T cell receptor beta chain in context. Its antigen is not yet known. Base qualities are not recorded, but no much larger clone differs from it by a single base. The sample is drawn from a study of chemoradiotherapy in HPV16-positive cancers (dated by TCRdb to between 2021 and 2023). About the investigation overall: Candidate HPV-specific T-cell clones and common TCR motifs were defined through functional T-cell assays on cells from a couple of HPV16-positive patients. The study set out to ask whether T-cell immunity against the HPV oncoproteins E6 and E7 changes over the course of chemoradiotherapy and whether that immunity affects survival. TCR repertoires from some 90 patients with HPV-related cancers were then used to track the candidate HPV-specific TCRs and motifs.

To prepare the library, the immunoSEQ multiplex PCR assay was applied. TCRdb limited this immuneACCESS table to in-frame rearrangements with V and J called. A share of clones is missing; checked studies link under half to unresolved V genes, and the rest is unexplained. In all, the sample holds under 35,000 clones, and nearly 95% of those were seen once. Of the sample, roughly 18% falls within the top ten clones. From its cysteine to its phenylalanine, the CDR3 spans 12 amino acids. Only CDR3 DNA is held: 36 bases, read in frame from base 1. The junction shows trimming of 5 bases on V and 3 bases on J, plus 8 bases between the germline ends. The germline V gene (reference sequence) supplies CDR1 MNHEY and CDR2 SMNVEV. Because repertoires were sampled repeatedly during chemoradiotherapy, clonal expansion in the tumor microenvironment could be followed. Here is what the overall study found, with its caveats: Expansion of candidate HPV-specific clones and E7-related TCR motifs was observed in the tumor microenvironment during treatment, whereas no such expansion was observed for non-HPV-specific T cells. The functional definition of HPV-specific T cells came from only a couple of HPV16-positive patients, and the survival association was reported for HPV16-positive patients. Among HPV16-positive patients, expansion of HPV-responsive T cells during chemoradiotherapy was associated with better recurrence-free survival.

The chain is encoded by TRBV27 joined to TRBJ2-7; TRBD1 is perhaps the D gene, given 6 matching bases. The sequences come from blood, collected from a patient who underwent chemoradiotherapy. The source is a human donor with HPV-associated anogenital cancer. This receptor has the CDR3 CASSGQNYEQYF. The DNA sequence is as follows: TGTGCCAGCAGTGGACAGAACTACGAGCAGTACTTC.